This is a list of T cell receptor beta chains from one sample in a study of tumour-infiltrating T cells in Burkitt lymphoma. Measured with immunoSEQ multiplex PCR; TCRdb has only the in-frame clones, and not every one. The sample yields about 16,000 clones, 70% to 80% seen once. The specimen was tumor tissue. Source of these receptors: a human donor with diffuse large B-cell lymphoma. Each CDR3 is given with its conserved first and last residue. A D gene is named only where the DNA matches it firmly. Some rows have no size entry. The others give once, few or many, or a class for an expanded clone.

d_gene: TRBD2; j_gene: TRBJ2-7; abundance: once; len: 16; v_gene: TRBV6-6; CDR3nt: TGTGCCAGCAGTCGAGGGACTAGCGGGGCCGCCTACGAGCAGTACTTC; CDR3aa: CASSRGTSGAAYEQYF
d_gene: TRBD2; j_gene: TRBJ2-5; abundance: .; len: 17; v_gene: TRBV5-6; CDR3nt: TGTGCCAGCAGCTGGAGGACTAGCGGGGGGGCTCGAGAGACCCAGTACTTC; CDR3aa: CASSWRTSGGARETQYF
d_gene: .; j_gene: TRBJ2-1; abundance: .; len: 14; v_gene: TRBV19; CDR3nt: TGTGCCAGTAGTATCTCCGGGACTCCCGTCCAACAGTTCTTC; CDR3aa: CASSISGTPVQQFF
d_gene: .; j_gene: TRBJ1-6; abundance: few; len: 12; v_gene: TRBV6-5; CDR3nt: TGTGCCAGCAGTTACATTAATTCACCCCTCCACTTT; CDR3aa: CASSYINSPLHF
d_gene: .; j_gene: TRBJ1-2; abundance: .; len: 13; v_gene: TRBV29-1; CDR3nt: TGCAGCGTTGATGGGGGTAGAGACTATGGCTACACCTTC; CDR3aa: CSVDGGRDYGYTF
d_gene: TRBD2; j_gene: TRBJ2-5; abundance: once; len: 16; v_gene: TRBV6-1; CDR3nt: TGTGCCAGCAGTGCGTCAATAGCGGGACCCCAAGAGACCCAGTACTTC; CDR3aa: CASSASIAGPQETQYF
d_gene: TRBD1; j_gene: TRBJ2-7; abundance: .; len: 14; v_gene: TRBV19; CDR3nt: TGTGCCAGTAGCCCGACAGGGGAGTCCTACGAGCAGTACTTC; CDR3aa: CASSPTGESYEQYF
d_gene: .; j_gene: TRBJ2-2; abundance: .; len: 14; v_gene: TRBV27; CDR3nt: TGTGCCAGCAGTTTAGTTAGGGGGACCGGGGAGCTGTTTTTT; CDR3aa: CASSLVRGTGELFF
d_gene: .; j_gene: TRBJ1-1; abundance: .; len: 13; v_gene: TRBV19; CDR3nt: TGTGCCAGTAGTATTAATCTAGTGTCTGAAGCTTTCTTT; CDR3aa: CASSINLVSEAFF
d_gene: .; j_gene: TRBJ2-3; abundance: medium-sized; len: 15; v_gene: TRBV9; CDR3nt: TGTGCCAGCAGCGTACAGGGGCCTAGCACAGATACGCAGTATTTT; CDR3aa: CASSVQGPSTDTQYF